This T cell receptor beta chain stems from a study of blood T cells in healthy people across ages. Study-wide findings and caveats: Naive CD4+ cell counts and diversity both ran higher in long-lived than in aged donors. It was not possible, with unsorted PBMCs, to conclusively compare naive and antigen-experienced cells.

PBMCs, at least 6.5 million per sample, were isolated. V shed 4 bases and J 0 bases; nucleotides not matched to a gene: 7. The CDR3 has 16 residues. Germline CDR1 SGHDT, CDR2 YYEEEE. Sample-barcoded 5' priming and a J-beta primer mix drove a second PCR of 7 to 11 cycles. In TCRdb, the 5' RACE reads were re-called with MiXCR into one record per CDR3 protein. Of hundreds of thousands of distinct CDR3 sequences listed, more than 20% are singletons. About this clonotype itself: Its target is not known.

Sequencing was carried out using blood. V usage is TRBV5-6 and J usage is TRBJ2-1, with TRBD1 matching over 7 bases. This clonotype was obtained from an older man in good health. CDR3 residues: CASSSRDRTSYNEQFF. The CDR3 DNA follows: TGTGCCAGCAGCAGCCGGGACAGAACCTCCTACAATGAGCAGTTCTTC.